This TCR beta chain comes out of a study of T cells in localized non-small cell lung cancer (TCRdb year 2020). In the study overall: Comparing tumors with uninvolved tumor-adjacent lungs, the study looked at the T cell repertoires of hundreds of patients with early-stage NSCLC. The cohort was made up of approximately 250 treatment-naive NSCLC patients whose localized lung tumors had been resected. Of the NSCLC patients, fewer than 150 were male and about 97 were female, and the mean age was around 70 years.

A remark on this clone: What this receptor recognizes is not known. No much larger clonotype is one base removed from it; base qualities were not supplied.

Including cysteine and phenylalanine, the CDR3 has 15 amino acids. Just CDR3 DNA is preserved here, 45 bases in frame from base 1. As encoded in the germline V gene, CDR1 is MNHNS while CDR2 is SASEGT. Deletion took 3 bases off V and 0 bases off J, with a span of 9 bases between the germline ends. The immunoSEQ Assay was used to sequence TCR beta CDR3 regions from DNA. The paper's processing steps were these. T cell density was computed as TCR beta template counts normalized to usable DNA estimated by amplifying housekeeping genes. The preseqR package was used to estimate richness by extrapolating to 400,000 templates for PBMC samples and to 120,000 templates for tissue samples. Clonality was taken to be one minus Pielou's evenness. Tissue-enriched TCRs were identified through differential abundance testing performed on productive amino-acid clonotypes, with a minimum total count of 5 and an alpha of 0.1. The Jaccard Index and the Morisita Overlap Index were used to measure repertoire overlap between compartments. GLIPH grouped TCR beta CDR3s together with public tetramer-defined viral CDR3s, and a viral motif had to include at least three viral sequences and also show V-gene enrichment. TCRdb carries this immuneACCESS record with in-frame sequences only. Its versions omit some clonotypes, under half of them owing to an unresolved V gene in the studies checked, with the rest unexplained. V and J calls and clone size are given by that table; D and trimming were obtained from the DNA. The sample has 25,000 to 40,000 clones on record, roughly three quarters of them singletons. The ten biggest clones cover around 34% of the sample.

At diagnosis, peripheral blood, uninvolved tumor-adjacent lung and tumor were collected and were preserved as a mix of fresh-frozen and FFPE material. Blood samples were analyzed as peripheral blood mononuclear cells for TCR repertoire profiling. Results and caveats for the whole study, not just this receptor: A median of roughly 56 of the top 100 tumor clones were detected in paired uninvolved adjacent lung, and approximately 28 of these tumor clones were also found among the top 100 clones of the paired uninvolved adjacent lung. Since the design was exploratory, TCR variables were selected using unadjusted p-values with no false-discovery rate correction. Because multi-region tumor sequencing was not performed, intratumor heterogeneity could not be ruled out. Uninvolved tumor-adjacent lung showed the highest T cell clonality, higher than tumor, which suggests more focused antigenic responses in the uninvolved tumor-adjacent lung. Longer overall survival was associated with higher T cell density in blood, whereas shorter survival was associated with higher clonality in adjacent lung.

The chain is encoded by TRBV6-1 joined to TRBJ2-1, with a weak D call of TRBD1 (6 bases match). The sample was peripheral blood, taken before any cancer treatment. The TCR originated in a male donor aged 60 or older with stage II squamous cell lung carcinoma. The base sequence is TGTGCCAGCAGTGATGCGGACAGCTCCTACAATGAGCAGTTCTTC. Its protein is CASSDADSSYNEQFF.